Each of the 12 T cell receptor beta chains below was sequenced from the same sample in a study of cytomegalovirus exposure and HLA in healthy donors. Both 60 Vbeta primers and 13 Jbeta primers went into the PCR. Assay: immunoSEQ multiplex PCR; the TCRdb copy retains only in-frame clones and omits some. The repertoire includes 150,000 to 200,000 clones, 60% to 80% of them detected once, and 2.2% sits in the top ten. Sequenced sample: PBMCs. Every receptor here comes from a man aged 45-60 years in good health and CMV-seropositive.

The table lists this clone with a few counts. The rearrangement joins TRBV18 to TRBJ2-5; D not resolved. With the DNA end fitting TRBJ2-7 better, the J assignment may be wrong. The CDR3 covers 13 residues. CDR1 and CDR2 from the germline V gene are KGHSH and LQKENI. CDR3 nucleotide sequence: TGTGCCAGCTCACCCCGAACCTCCTACGAGCAGTACTTC. Its protein product is CASSPRTSYEQYF.

The chain links TRBV6-1 to TRBJ1-2; D possibly corresponds to TRBD1 (5 bases). The length of the CDR3 is 14 residues. Trimming left V 2 bases short and J 3 bases short, with 10 bases between. The germline CDR1 and CDR2 sequences are MNHNS and SASEGT. CDR3 sequence reads: CASSESWGDYGYTF. The CDR3 DNA follows: TGTGCCAGCAGTGAATCGTGGGGGGACTATGGCTACACCTTC.

This chain connects TRBV5-1 to TRBJ2-7; 7 bases fit TRBD1. CDR1 SGHRS and CDR2 YFSETQ come from the germline V gene. J gave up 3 bases and V 2 bases, and 5 bases lay outside the gene matches. The length of the CDR3 is 14 residues. CDR3 region: CASSFRGLGYEQYF. CDR3 DNA sequence: TGCGCCAGCAGCTTCAGGGGGTTGGGCTACGAGCAGTACTTC. Using reference TRBV5-1 and TRBJ2-7 for the parts outside the CDR3, the full variable domain is KAGVTQTPRYLIKTRGQQVTLSCSPISGHRSVSWYQQTPGQGLQFLFEYFSETQRNKGNFPGRFSGRQFSNSRSEMNVSTLELGDSALYLCASSFRGLGYEQYFGPGTRLTVT.

The chain employs TRBV6-4 and TRBJ2-1, with 12 bases fitting TRBD2. The CDR3 is 15 residues long. Trimming removed 5 bases from V and 9 bases from J; junction bases left unmatched: 8. CDR1 is MRHNA and CDR2 is SNTAGT in the germline V gene. DNA for the CDR3: TGTGCCAGCAGTTTCCTAGCGGGGGGGCCTACTGAGCAGTTCTTC. It encodes CASSFLAGGPTEQFF.

This clone appeared a few times. The rearrangement uses TRBV19 and TRBJ1-2; D is unclear. The V gene's germline CDR1 is LNHDA and CDR2 SQIVND (reference sequence). There are 14 residues in the CDR3. Trimming took 6 bases from V and 0 from J, leaving 11 bases between them. The CDR3 loop reads CASRKIGTNYGYTF. The CDR3 region has the DNA TGTGCCAGTAGAAAAATTGGCACTAACTATGGCTACACCTTC.

The chain joins TRBV11-2 to TRBJ1-3, with TRBD1 matching over 7 bases. Losses at the gene ends were 5 bases for V and 4 bases for J; bases not matched to a gene: 5. This CDR3 region has 14 residues. CDR1 and CDR2 from the germline V gene are SGHAT and FQNNGV. The CDR3 DNA reads as TGTGCCAGCAGCCTCGGGACAGCAGGAAACACCATATATTTT. This sequence encodes CASSLGTAGNTIYF.

V is TRBV7-2 and J is TRBJ1-3; 9 bases agree with TRBD1. V lost 0 bases, J lost 4 bases, and 7 bases stayed unmatched. Germline values: CDR1 SGHTA, CDR2 FQGNSA. The length of the CDR3 is 17 residues. Written as DNA, the CDR3 is TGTGCCAGCAGCTTAGCCGGGACAGGGTCGTGGGGAAACACCATATATTTT. This sequence encodes CASSLAGTGSWGNTIYF.

V is TRBV15 and J is TRBJ1-3; a weak D match, TRBD1 (5 bases). Germline loops: CDR1 LNHNV, CDR2 YYDKDF (reference sequence). The CDR3 is made up of 16 amino acids. The V and J ends lost 1 base and 5 bases respectively, with 15 bases between them. DNA for the CDR3: TGTGCCACCAGCAGAGGGGAGGGGTCCTCGAGAAACACCATATATTTT. Its translation: CATSRGEGSSRNTIYF.

This chain links TRBV27 with TRBJ1-4, with D perhaps matching TRBD1 (6 bases). Germline V lookup: CDR1 MNHEY, CDR2 SMNVEV (reference sequence). This CDR3 has 17 amino acids. V lost 5 bases, J lost 3 bases, and 19 bases lay in between. The CDR3 sequence is CASSLAGVASANEKLFF. CDR3 DNA: TGTGCCAGCAGTCTGGCAGGGGTGGCAAGTGCTAATGAAAAACTGTTTTTT.

V is TRBV29-1 and J is TRBJ2-1; 9 bases align to TRBD2. The germline CDR1 and CDR2 sequences are SQVTM and ANQGSEA. V trimming: 6 bases; J trimming: 10 bases; junction bases outside the gene matches: 13. The CDR3 loop spans 14 amino acids. CDR3 nucleotide sequence: TGCAGCGTATCCCCCGGCGGGGGGGCCGGAGAGCAGTTCTTC. Translating gives CSVSPGGGAGEQFF.

The CDR3 region is CATLTGTTDTQYF. Written as DNA, the CDR3 is TGTGCCACCTTGACAGGGACCACAGATACGCAGTATTTT. This sequence joins TRBV28 and TRBJ2-3; TRBD1 matches at 7 bases. The CDR3 runs to 13 residues. Trimming removed 10 bases from V and 2 bases from J; junction bases left unmatched: 6. Germline V CDR1 and CDR2: MDHEN, SYDVKM.

V gene TRBV6-5 combines with J gene TRBJ2-5; tentatively, D is TRBD2 (5 bases). The end of the DNA is better explained by TRBJ2-7, so the J call may be wrong. The CDR3 is 14 amino acids. CDR1 is MNHEY, CDR2 SVGAGI, per germline. CDR3: CASRRRESSYEQYF. CDR3 nucleotides: TGTGCCAGCAGACGACGGGAAAGCTCCTACGAGCAGTACTTC.